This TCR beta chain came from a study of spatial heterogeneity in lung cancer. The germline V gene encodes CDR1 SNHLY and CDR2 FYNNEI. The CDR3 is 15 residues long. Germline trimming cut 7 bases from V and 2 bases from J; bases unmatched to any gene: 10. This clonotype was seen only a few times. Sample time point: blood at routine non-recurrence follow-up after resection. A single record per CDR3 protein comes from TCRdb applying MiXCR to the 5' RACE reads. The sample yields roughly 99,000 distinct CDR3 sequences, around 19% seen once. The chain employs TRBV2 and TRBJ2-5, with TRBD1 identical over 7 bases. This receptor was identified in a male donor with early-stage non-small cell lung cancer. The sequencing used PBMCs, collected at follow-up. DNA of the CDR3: TGTGCCAGCAAGGCCAACCTGGGACAGCAAGAGACCCAGTACTTC. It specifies CASKANLGQQETQYF. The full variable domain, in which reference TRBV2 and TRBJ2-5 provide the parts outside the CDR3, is EPEVTQTPSHQVTQMGQEVILRCVPISNHLYFYWYRQILGQKVEFLVSFYNNEISEKSEIFDDQFSVERPDGSNFTLKIRSTKLEDSAMYFCASKANLGQQETQYFGPGTRLLVL.